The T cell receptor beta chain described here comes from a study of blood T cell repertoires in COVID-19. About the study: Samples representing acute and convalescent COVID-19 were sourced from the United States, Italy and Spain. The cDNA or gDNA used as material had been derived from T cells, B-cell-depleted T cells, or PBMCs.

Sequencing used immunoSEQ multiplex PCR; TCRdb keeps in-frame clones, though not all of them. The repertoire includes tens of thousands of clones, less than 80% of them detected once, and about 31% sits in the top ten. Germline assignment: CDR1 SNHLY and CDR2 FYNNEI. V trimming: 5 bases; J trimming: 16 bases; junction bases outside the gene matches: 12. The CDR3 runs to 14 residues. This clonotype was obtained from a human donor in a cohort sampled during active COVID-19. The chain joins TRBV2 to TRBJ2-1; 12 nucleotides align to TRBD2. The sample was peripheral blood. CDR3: CASSIVTSGSSKFF. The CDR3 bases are TGTGCCAGCAGTATTGTGACTAGCGGGAGTTCGAAATTCTTC.